One sample yielded the 14 T cell receptor beta chains listed below, sequenced in a study of control samples from healthy donors and cancer patients (dated by TCRdb to about 2020). Receptor libraries were prepared by the immunoSEQ multiplex PCR assay. TCRdb provides this immuneACCESS table in a form limited to in-frame rearrangements. Some clones are lacking; in checked studies, under half of them reflect an unresolved V gene, and why the rest are absent is not known. This sample has around 100,000 clones in its table, and 87% of those were observed once. About 18% of the sample is held by the ten biggest clonotypes. Sequencing was done on a sample of blood. The receptor set was obtained from a woman aged 50 to 65 in good health.

This chain links TRBV11-1 with TRBJ2-7, with a weak D call TRBD2 (6 bases). CDR1 and CDR2 (germline): SGHAT, FQDESV (reference sequence). The V end was cut by 7 bases, the J end by 3 bases, with 13 bases between. The CDR3 contains 13 residues. For the CDR3, the DNA is TGTGCCAGCACCACCCAGGGAGGCTACGAGCAGTACGTC. Its protein is CASTTQGGYEQYV.

Details on this clone: Since the CDR3 does not end with the conserved phenylalanine or tryptophan, this likely comes from a read error. Because the CDR3's place on the DNA is in doubt, the DNA is left out and the CDR3 is given as listed by TCRdb. This chain joins TRBV6-6 and TRBJ1-5; TRBD1, the D gene given by the table, was not confirmed from the DNA. The CDR3 contains 13 residues when both ends are counted. CDR1 and CDR2 from the germline V gene are MNHNY and SVGAGI (reference sequence). This chain's CDR3 is CASSYYQQGGSEV.

The chain combines TRBV5-1 with TRBJ2-2, with no clear D. From germline, CDR1 is SGHRS and CDR2 YFSETQ. V lost 0 bases, J lost 0 bases, and 6 bases lay in between. The length of the CDR3 is 15 residues. The CDR3 protein is CASSLEVANTGELFF. CDR3 coding DNA: TGCGCCAGCAGCTTGGAGGTGGCGAACACCGGGGAGCTGTTTTTT.

The chain combines TRBV27 with TRBJ2-2; maybe TRBD1 (5 bases). V was cut by 10 bases and J by 3 bases, with 18 bases left in between. CDR1 MNHEY and CDR2 SMNVEV come from the germline V gene (reference sequence). This CDR3 has 15 residues. The CDR3 loop is CATPGGGAYTGELFF. Written as DNA, the CDR3 is TGTGCCACCCCAGGTGGTGGGGCCTACACCGGGGAGCTGTTTTTT.

J is TRBJ1-2 and V is TRBV7-9; TRBD1 is a possible D gene (5 bases). Germline CDR1 reads SEHNR; CDR2 reads FQNEAQ (reference sequence). Trimming stripped 0 bases from V and 7 bases from J, with 12 bases between. This CDR3 has 14 amino acids. This chain's CDR3 is CASSLAGPLGGYTF. The CDR3 DNA is TGTGCCAGCAGCTTAGCGGGGCCGCTGGGTGGCTACACCTTC.

The chain recombines TRBV15 with TRBJ1-5; 7 positions match TRBD1. Unmatched junction bases numbered 11, after V lost 11 bases and J lost 4 bases. Germline loops: CDR1 LNHNV, CDR2 YYDKDF (reference sequence). The CDR3 sequence is 14 residues long. CDR3 amino acids: CASKGAEANQPQHF. The CDR3 coding sequence is TGTGCCTCCAAGGGGGCGGAAGCAAATCAGCCCCAGCATTTT.

The chain is built from TRBV25-1 and TRBJ1-1, with D unclear. The V end was cut by 10 bases, the J end by 4 bases, with 22 bases between. The germline V gene encodes CDR1 MGHDK and CDR2 SYGVNS. The CDR3 covers 15 residues. The CDR3 protein is CATSPPRGVATEAFF. CDR3 DNA: TGTGCCACATCCCCCCCCAGAGGCGTGGCCACTGAAGCTTTCTTT.

The chain recombines TRBV27 with TRBJ1-6, with D possibly being TRBD1 (5 bases). CDR3 length: 15 residues. Between the trimmed V and J ends, which lost 9 bases and 1 base, there was a span of 13 bases. Germline CDR1 reads MNHEY; CDR2 reads SMNVEV (reference sequence). CDR3 protein: CASRGVISYNSPLHF. CDR3 bases: TGTGCCAGTCGGGGGGTCATTTCCTATAATTCACCCCTCCACTTT.

V is TRBV30 and J is TRBJ2-2, with 8 bases lining up with TRBD2. V dropped 4 bases and J dropped 6; count of bases not matched to a gene: 4. Germline V gene data show CDR1 as GTSNPN and CDR2 as SVGIG (reference sequence). CDR3 length equals 13 residues. For the CDR3, the DNA is TGTGCCTGGATCCGGGGGGGCCCCGGGGAGCTGTTTTTT. As protein: CAWIRGGPGELFF.

This chain joins TRBV4-3 and TRBJ2-1, with TRBD2 matching over 7 bases. The CDR3 is 15 residues long. Trimming removed 4 bases from V and 8 bases from J; junction bases left unmatched: 11. Germline CDR1 reads LGHNA; CDR2 reads YSLEER. CDR3 nucleotide sequence: TGCGCCAGCAGCCCCGGCCCGCGGGAGTGGTATGAGCAGTTCTTC. Amino acid sequence: CASSPGPREWYEQFF.

The rearrangement links TRBV4-1 to TRBJ1-5; tentative D call: TRBD1 (5 bases). V was cut by 0 bases and J by 9 bases, with 18 bases left in between. The germline CDR1 and CDR2 sequences are MGHRA and YSYEKL. CDR3 length: 16 amino acids. CDR3 loop: CASSQEFSRDLGPQHF. CDR3 nucleotides: TGCGCCAGCAGCCAAGAGTTCTCCAGGGACCTCGGGCCCCAGCATTTT.

The V and J genes are TRBV7-2 and TRBJ1-6, with D uncertain. Trimming stripped 1 base from V and 7 bases from J, with 17 bases between. The CDR3 length is 17 residues. The germline V gene has CDR1 SGHTA and CDR2 FQGNSA. The CDR3 loop is CASSLGREVTSNSPLHF. The CDR3 nucleotides are TGTGCCAGCAGCTTAGGAAGAGAGGTGACCTCAAATTCACCCCTCCACTTT.

This rearrangement joins TRBV30 to TRBJ2-3; 7 nucleotides agree with TRBD2. The CDR3 loop spans 17 amino acids. Germline-derived CDR1 and CDR2 are GTSNPN and SVGIG (reference sequence). The trim removed 0 bases at V and 2 bases at J, leaving 11 bases unmatched. CDR3 bases: TGTGCCTGGAGTGTACGATTGCGGGAGAAGAACACAGATACGCAGTATTTT. The encoded protein is CAWSVRLREKNTDTQYF.

The gene calls are TRBV6-6 and TRBJ2-2; D could derive from TRBD1 or TRBD2 (6 bases each). Deletions cut 0 bases from V and 6 bases from J, with 11 bases between. This CDR3 spans 15 amino acids. Germline V gene data show CDR1 as MNHNY and CDR2 as SVGAGI (reference sequence). The CDR3: CASSYSRGAPGELFF. CDR3 nucleotides: TGTGCCAGCAGTTACTCGAGGGGGGCGCCCGGGGAGCTGTTTTTT.